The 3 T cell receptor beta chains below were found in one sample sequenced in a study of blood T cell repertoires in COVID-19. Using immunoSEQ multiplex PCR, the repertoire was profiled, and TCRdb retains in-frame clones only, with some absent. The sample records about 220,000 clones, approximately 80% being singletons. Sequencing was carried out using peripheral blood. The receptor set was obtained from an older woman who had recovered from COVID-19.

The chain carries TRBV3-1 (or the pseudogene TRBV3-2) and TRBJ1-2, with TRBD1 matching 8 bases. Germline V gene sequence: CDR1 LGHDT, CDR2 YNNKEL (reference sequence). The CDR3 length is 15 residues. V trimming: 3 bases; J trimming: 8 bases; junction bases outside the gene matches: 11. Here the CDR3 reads CASSQSGGGLLGYTF. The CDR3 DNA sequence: TGTGCCAGCAGCCAGTCAGGGGGCGGGTTATTGGGCTACACCTTC.

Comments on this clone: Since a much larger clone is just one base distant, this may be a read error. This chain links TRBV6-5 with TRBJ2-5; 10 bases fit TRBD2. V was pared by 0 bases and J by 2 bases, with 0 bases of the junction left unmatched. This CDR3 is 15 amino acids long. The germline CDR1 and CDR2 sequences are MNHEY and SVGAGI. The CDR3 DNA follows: TGTGCCAGCAGTTACTCTAGCGGGGGGCAAGAGACCCAGTACTTC. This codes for CASSYSSGGQETQYF.

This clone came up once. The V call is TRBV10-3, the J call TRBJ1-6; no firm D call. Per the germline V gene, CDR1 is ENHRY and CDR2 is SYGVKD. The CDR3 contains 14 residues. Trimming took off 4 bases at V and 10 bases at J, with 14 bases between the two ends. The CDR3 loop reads CAISVDGERSPLHF. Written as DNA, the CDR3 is TGTGCCATCAGTGTAGACGGAGAACGGTCACCCCTCCACTTT.